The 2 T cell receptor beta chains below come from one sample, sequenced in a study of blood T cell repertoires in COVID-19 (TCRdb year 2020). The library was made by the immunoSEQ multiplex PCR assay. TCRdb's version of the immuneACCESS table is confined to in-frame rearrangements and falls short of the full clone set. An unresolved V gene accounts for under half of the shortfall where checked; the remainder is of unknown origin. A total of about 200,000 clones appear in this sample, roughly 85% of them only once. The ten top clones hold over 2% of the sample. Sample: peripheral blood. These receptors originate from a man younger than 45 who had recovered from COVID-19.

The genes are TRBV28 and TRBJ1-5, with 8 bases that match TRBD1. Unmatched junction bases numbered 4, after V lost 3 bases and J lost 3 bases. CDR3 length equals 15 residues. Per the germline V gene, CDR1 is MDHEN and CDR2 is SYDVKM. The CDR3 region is CASSLLQGDNQPQHF. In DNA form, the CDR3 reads TGTGCCAGCAGTTTGCTACAGGGGGACAATCAGCCCCAGCATTTT.

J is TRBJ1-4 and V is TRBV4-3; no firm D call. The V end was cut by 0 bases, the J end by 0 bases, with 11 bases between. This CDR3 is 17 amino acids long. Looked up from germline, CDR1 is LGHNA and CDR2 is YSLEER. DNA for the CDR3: TGCGCCAGCAGCCAAGATACCCCGCCGGCAACTAATGAAAAACTGTTTTTT. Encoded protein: CASSQDTPPATNEKLFF.